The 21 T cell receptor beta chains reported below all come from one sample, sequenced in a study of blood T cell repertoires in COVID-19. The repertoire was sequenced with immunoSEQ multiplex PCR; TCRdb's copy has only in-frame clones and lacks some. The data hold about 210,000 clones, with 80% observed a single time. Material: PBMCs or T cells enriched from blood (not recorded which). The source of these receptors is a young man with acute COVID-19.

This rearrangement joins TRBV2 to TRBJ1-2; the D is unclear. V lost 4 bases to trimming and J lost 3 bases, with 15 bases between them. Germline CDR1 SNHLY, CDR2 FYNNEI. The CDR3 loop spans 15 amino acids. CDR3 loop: CASSAPKRAHYGYTF. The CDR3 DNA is TGTGCCAGCAGTGCCCCGAAGCGGGCCCACTATGGCTACACCTTC. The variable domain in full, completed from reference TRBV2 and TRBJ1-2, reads EPEVTQTPSHQVTQMGQEVILRCVPISNHLYFYWYRQILGQKVEFLVSFYNNEISEKSEIFDDQFSVERPDGSNFTLKIRSTKLEDSAMYFCASSAPKRAHYGYTFGSGTRLTVV.

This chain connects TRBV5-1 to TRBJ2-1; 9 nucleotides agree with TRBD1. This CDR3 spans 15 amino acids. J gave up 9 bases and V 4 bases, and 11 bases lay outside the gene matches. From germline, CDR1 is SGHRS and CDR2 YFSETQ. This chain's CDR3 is CASSTDGTGSSEQFF. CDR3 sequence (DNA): TGCGCCAGCAGCACGGACGGGACAGGGTCCAGTGAGCAGTTCTTC.

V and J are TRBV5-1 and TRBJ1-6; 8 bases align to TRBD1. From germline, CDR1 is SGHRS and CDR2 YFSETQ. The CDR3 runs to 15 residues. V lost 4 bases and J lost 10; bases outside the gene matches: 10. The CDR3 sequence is CASSPPTGGGSPLHF. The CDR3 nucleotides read TGCGCCAGCAGCCCGCCAACAGGGGGAGGCTCACCCCTCCACTTT.

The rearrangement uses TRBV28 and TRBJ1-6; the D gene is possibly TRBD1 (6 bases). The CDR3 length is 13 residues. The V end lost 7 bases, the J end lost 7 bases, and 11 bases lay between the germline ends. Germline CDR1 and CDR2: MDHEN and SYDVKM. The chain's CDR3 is CASIQRGNSPLHF. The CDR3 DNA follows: TGTGCCAGCATCCAAAGGGGGAATTCACCCCTCCACTTT.

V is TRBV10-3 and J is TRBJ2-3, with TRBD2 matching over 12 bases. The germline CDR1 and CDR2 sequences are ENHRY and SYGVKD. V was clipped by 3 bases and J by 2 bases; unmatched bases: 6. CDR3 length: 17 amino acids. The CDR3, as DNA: TGTGCCATCAGTGACTTGACTAGCGGGGGATTCACAGATACGCAGTATTTT. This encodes CAISDLTSGGFTDTQYF.

CDR3 loop: CASSHTGVPEAFF. As DNA, the CDR3 is TGTGCCAGCAGTCATACAGGGGTCCCTGAAGCTTTCTTT. The rearrangement uses TRBV7-9 and TRBJ1-1; 7 nucleotides match TRBD1. The CDR3 runs to 13 residues. Looked up from germline, CDR1 is SEHNR and CDR2 is FQNEAQ (reference sequence). Losses at the gene ends were 6 bases for V and 6 bases for J; bases not matched to a gene: 7.

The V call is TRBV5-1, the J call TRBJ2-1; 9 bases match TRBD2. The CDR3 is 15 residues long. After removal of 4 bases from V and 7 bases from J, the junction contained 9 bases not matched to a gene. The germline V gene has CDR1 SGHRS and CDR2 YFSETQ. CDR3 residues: CASSLDSGGRNEQFF. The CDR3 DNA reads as TGCGCCAGCAGCCTGGACAGCGGGGGGCGTAATGAGCAGTTCTTC.

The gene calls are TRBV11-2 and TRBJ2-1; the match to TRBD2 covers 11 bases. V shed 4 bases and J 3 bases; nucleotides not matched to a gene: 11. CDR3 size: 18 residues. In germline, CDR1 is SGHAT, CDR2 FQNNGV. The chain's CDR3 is CASSSAETGLAVYNEQFF. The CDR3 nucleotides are TGTGCCAGCAGCTCAGCCGAGACGGGACTAGCGGTCTACAATGAGCAGTTCTTC.

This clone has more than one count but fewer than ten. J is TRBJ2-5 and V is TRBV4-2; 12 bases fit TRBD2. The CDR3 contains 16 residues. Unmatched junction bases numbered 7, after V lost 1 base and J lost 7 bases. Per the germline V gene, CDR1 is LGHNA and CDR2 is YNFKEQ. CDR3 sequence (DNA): TGTGCCAGCAGCCAAGTACTAGCGGGGGGTGCGACGACCCAGTACTTC. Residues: CASSQVLAGGATTQYF.

The DNA for the CDR3 is TGTGCCAGCAACCCGGAGGTAGCCAAAAACATTCAGTACTTC. Protein product: CASNPEVAKNIQYF. V is TRBV2 and J is TRBJ2-4; perhaps TRBD2 as D (5 bases). The germline V gene has CDR1 SNHLY and CDR2 FYNNEI. The CDR3 runs 14 residues. V gave up 7 bases and J gave up 0 bases, with 10 bases separating them.

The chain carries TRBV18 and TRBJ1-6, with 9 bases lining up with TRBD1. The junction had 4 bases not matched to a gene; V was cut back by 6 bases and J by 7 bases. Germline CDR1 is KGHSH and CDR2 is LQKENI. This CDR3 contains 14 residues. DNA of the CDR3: TGTGCCAGCTCGAGGGGACAGGGAAATTCACCCCTCCACTTT. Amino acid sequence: CASSRGQGNSPLHF.

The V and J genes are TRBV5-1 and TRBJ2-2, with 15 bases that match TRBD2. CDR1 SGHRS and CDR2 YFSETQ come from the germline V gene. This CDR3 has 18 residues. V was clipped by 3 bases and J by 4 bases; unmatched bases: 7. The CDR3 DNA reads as TGCGCCAGCAGCTCCCAGGGACTAGCGGGGGGAGTCACCGGGGAGCTGTTTTTT. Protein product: CASSSQGLAGGVTGELFF. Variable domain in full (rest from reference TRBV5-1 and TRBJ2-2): KAGVTQTPRYLIKTRGQQVTLSCSPISGHRSVSWYQQTPGQGLQFLFEYFSETQRNKGNFPGRFSGRQFSNSRSEMNVSTLELGDSALYLCASSSQGLAGGVTGELFFGEGSRLTVL.

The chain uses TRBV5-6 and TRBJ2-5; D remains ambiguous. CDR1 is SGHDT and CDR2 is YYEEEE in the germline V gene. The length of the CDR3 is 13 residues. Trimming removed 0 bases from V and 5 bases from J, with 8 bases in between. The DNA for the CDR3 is TGTGCCAGCAGCTTGGGGCGGTGGGAGACCCAGTACTTC. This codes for CASSLGRWETQYF.

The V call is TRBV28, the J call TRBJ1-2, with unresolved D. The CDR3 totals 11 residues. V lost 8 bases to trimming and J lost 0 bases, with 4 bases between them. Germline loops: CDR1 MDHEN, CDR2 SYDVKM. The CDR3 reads CASETNYGYTF. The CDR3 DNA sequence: TGTGCCAGCGAGACTAACTATGGCTACACCTTC.

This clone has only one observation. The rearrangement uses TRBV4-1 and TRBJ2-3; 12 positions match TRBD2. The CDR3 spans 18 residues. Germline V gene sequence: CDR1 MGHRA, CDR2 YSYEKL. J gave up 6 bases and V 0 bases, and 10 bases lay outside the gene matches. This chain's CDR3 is CASSQDLRTSGVWDTQYF. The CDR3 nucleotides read TGCGCCAGCAGCCAAGATCTTAGGACTAGCGGGGTTTGGGATACGCAGTATTTT.

The CDR3 region has the DNA TGTGCCAGCAGTCTGGGTACAGGGGGCTGGGGTAATTCACCCCTCCACTTT. Protein product: CASSLGTGGWGNSPLHF. V gene TRBV2 combines with J gene TRBJ1-6; TRBD1 matches at 9 bases. The CDR3 contains 17 residues. V lost 5 bases to trimming and J lost 6 bases; unmatched junction nucleotides: 11. Germline assignment: CDR1 SNHLY and CDR2 FYNNEI. Combining the CDR3 with reference TRBV2 and TRBJ1-6 gives the whole variable domain EPEVTQTPSHQVTQMGQEVILRCVPISNHLYFYWYRQILGQKVEFLVSFYNNEISEKSEIFDDQFSVERPDGSNFTLKIRSTKLEDSAMYFCASSLGTGGWGNSPLHFGNGTRLTVT.

CDR3 region: CASSLGTDYGTDTQYF. In DNA form, the CDR3 reads TGTGCCAGCAGCTTAGGGACAGACTATGGAACAGATACGCAGTATTTT. The rearrangement links TRBV7-7 to TRBJ2-3; D may be TRBD1 (6 bases). The ends were cut back, 1 base at V and 3 bases at J, with 14 bases in the middle. Germline V gene lookup returns CDR1 SSHAT and CDR2 FNYEAQ (reference sequence). This CDR3 contains 16 residues.

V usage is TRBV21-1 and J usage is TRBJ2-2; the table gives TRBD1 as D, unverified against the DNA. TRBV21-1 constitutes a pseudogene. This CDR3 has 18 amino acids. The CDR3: CASSKCPRDRGKTGELFF. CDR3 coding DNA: TGTGCCAGCAGCAAGTGTCCCCGGGACAGGGGGAAAACCGGGGAGCTGTTTTTT.

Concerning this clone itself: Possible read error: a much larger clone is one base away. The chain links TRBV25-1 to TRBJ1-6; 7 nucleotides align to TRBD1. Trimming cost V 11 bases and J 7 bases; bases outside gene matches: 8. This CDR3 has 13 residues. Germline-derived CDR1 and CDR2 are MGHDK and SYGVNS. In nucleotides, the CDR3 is TGTGCCCCCCGCGGGACAGACAATTCACCCCTCCACTTT. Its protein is CAPRGTDNSPLHF.

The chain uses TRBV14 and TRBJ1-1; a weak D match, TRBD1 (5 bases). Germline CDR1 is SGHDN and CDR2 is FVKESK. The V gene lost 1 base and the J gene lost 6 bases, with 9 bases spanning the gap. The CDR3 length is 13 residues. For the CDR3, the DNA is TGTGCCAGCAGCCAAGTATCGGGGGCTGAAGCTTTCTTT. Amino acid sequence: CASSQVSGAEAFF.

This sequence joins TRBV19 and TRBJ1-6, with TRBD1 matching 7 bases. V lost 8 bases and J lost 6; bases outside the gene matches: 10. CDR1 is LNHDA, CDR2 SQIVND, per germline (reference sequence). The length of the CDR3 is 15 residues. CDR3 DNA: TGTGCCAGTCGTGCCTCGACAGGGCTTAATTCACCCCTCCACTTT. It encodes CASRASTGLNSPLHF. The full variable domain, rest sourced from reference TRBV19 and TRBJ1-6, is DGGITQSPKYLFRKEGQNVTLSCEQNLNHDAMYWYRQDPGQGLRLIYYSQIVNDFQKGDIAEGYSVSREKKESFPLTVTSAQKNPTAFYLCASRASTGLNSPLHFGNGTRLTVT.